This T cell receptor (beta chain) was captured by sequencing in a study of blood T cell repertoires in COVID-19. Study-wide context: Sites in the United States, Italy and Spain provided acute and convalescent COVID-19 samples. From T cells, B-cell-depleted T cells, or PBMCs came the material, which was cDNA or gDNA.

Assay: immunoSEQ multiplex PCR; the TCRdb copy retains only in-frame clones and omits some. The profile covers roughly 210,000 clones, with around 87% appearing a single time and roughly 7.2% taken by the ten largest. Trimming left V 4 bases short and J 8 bases short, with 9 bases between. Germline-derived CDR1 and CDR2 are LNHDA and SQIVND (reference sequence). The CDR3 spans 12 residues. Across 24 US areas, participants ranged in age from roughly 18 to 95 years. Participants' own reports of clinical history determined their cohort assignment. The chain carries TRBV19 and TRBJ2-1; D not certain. Input material: PBMCs or T cells enriched from blood (not recorded which). This TCR derives from a young man in a cohort exposed to, infected with or recovered from COVID-19 (not recorded which). CDR3 loop: CASSNSFHEQFF. The CDR3 region has the DNA TGTGCCAGTAGTAATAGTTTCCATGAGCAGTTCTTC.